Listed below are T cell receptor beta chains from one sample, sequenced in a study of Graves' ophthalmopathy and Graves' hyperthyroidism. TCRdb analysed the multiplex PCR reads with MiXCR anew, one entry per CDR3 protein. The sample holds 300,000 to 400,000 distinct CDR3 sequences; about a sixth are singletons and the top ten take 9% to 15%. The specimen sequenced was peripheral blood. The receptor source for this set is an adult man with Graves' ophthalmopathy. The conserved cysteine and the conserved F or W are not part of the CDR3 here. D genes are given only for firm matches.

CDR3aa: ASSATGTQNTEAF
v_gene: TRBV9
d_gene: .
j_gene: TRBJ1-1

CDR3aa: ASSRDRLQETQY
v_gene: TRBV7-2
d_gene: TRBD1
j_gene: TRBJ2-5

CDR3aa: ASSHVMMSSYNSPLH
v_gene: TRBV4-2
d_gene: .
j_gene: TRBJ1-6

CDR3aa: ASSPRETGLNTEAF
v_gene: TRBV18
d_gene: .
j_gene: TRBJ1-1

CDR3aa: ASSWTDTFMNTEAF
v_gene: TRBV12-3/TRBV12-4
d_gene: .
j_gene: TRBJ1-1

CDR3aa: ASSLEWVSGNTIY
v_gene: TRBV11-2
d_gene: .
j_gene: TRBJ1-3

CDR3aa: ASSQGLTGNLQY
v_gene: TRBV3-1
d_gene: .
j_gene: TRBJ2-4

CDR3aa: ASSGTVNQPQH
v_gene: TRBV19
d_gene: TRBD1
j_gene: TRBJ1-5

CDR3aa: ASSPTGTNYGYT
v_gene: TRBV19
d_gene: TRBD1
j_gene: TRBJ1-2

CDR3aa: ASSSQGWTEAF
v_gene: TRBV5-1
d_gene: TRBD1
j_gene: TRBJ1-1

CDR3aa: ASSWGQGDPETQY
v_gene: TRBV7-2
d_gene: TRBD1
j_gene: TRBJ2-5

CDR3aa: ASSTGLAGVQY
v_gene: TRBV19
d_gene: TRBD2
j_gene: TRBJ2-7

CDR3aa: ASGSVGLGAEQY
v_gene: TRBV6-2/TRBV6-3
d_gene: TRBD2
j_gene: TRBJ2-7

CDR3aa: ASSPHSGPSNQPQH
v_gene: TRBV6-2/TRBV6-3
d_gene: .
j_gene: TRBJ1-5

CDR3aa: ASSLALGGPYEQY
v_gene: TRBV7-8
d_gene: .
j_gene: TRBJ2-7

CDR3aa: SARTRINQPQH
v_gene: TRBV20-1
d_gene: .
j_gene: TRBJ1-5

CDR3aa: ASRLRGAQPQH
v_gene: TRBV6-2/TRBV6-3
d_gene: .
j_gene: TRBJ1-5

CDR3aa: ASSTPTSGSIGELF
v_gene: TRBV5-1
d_gene: TRBD2
j_gene: TRBJ2-2

CDR3aa: ASSYSATGGDTYEQY
v_gene: TRBV6-5
d_gene: .
j_gene: TRBJ2-7

CDR3aa: ASSQRTEAF
v_gene: TRBV14
d_gene: .
j_gene: TRBJ1-1

CDR3aa: ASRSTLQNSHGYT
v_gene: TRBV5-1
d_gene: .
j_gene: TRBJ1-2

CDR3aa: ASNHRGRAGQPQH
v_gene: TRBV19
d_gene: TRBD1
j_gene: TRBJ1-5

CDR3aa: ASSEGGAIFYGYT
v_gene: TRBV6-1
d_gene: .
j_gene: TRBJ1-2

CDR3aa: ASSQPGTGRNQPQH
v_gene: TRBV19
d_gene: .
j_gene: TRBJ1-5

CDR3aa: ATSTGLQLAKNIQY
v_gene: TRBV15
d_gene: .
j_gene: TRBJ2-4

CDR3aa: ASSLRGGPGTQY
v_gene: TRBV28
d_gene: .
j_gene: TRBJ2-5

CDR3aa: ASSQDQQGAGNTIY
v_gene: TRBV4-1
d_gene: TRBD1
j_gene: TRBJ1-3